The 10 T cell receptor beta chains below come from one sample, sequenced in a study of cytomegalovirus exposure and HLA in healthy donors. PCR was performed using 60 Vbeta and 13 Jbeta primers. Assay: immunoSEQ multiplex PCR; the TCRdb copy retains only in-frame clones and omits some. In the table there are 70,000 to 85,000 clones, approximately 74% of which are singletons. The material sequenced was PBMCs. The origin of the receptors is a man aged 40-55 years in good health and CMV-seropositive.

The J gene is TRBJ1-2, the V gene TRBV4-2; 7 bases align to TRBD1. CDR3 length: 14 residues. The trim removed 3 bases at V and 7 bases at J, leaving 8 bases unmatched. Germline-derived CDR1 and CDR2 are LGHNA and YNFKEQ. Here the CDR3 reads CASSHPGQVAGYTF. The CDR3 DNA sequence: TGTGCCAGCAGCCACCCCGGACAGGTCGCTGGCTACACCTTC.

The gene calls are TRBV19 and TRBJ1-5, with D unclear. Looked up from germline, CDR1 is LNHDA and CDR2 is SQIVND (reference sequence). This CDR3 has 14 amino acids. V gave up 2 bases and J gave up 4 bases, with 9 bases separating them. CDR3 sequence: CASSIKRGNQPQHF. In nucleotides, the CDR3 is TGTGCCAGTAGTATAAAAAGAGGAAATCAGCCCCAGCATTTT.

This clone turned up a few times. V gene TRBV4-2 combines with J gene TRBJ2-7; 12 bases are a match to TRBD1. V was pared by 1 base and J by 3 bases, with 7 bases of the junction left unmatched. The CDR3 sequence is 17 residues long. Germline CDR1 LGHNA, CDR2 YNFKEQ. The CDR3 coding sequence is TGTGCCAGCAGCCAAGTTGACGGGACAGGGGGCATCTACGAGCAGTACTTC. Amino acids: CASSQVDGTGGIYEQYF.

The chain employs TRBV7-9 and TRBJ2-7; 10 bases are a match to TRBD1. With 5 bases clipped from V and 1 base from J, the junction kept 5 bases outside the gene matches. Per germline, CDR1 SEHNR and CDR2 FQNEAQ (reference sequence). The CDR3 has 15 amino acids. The CDR3 loop is CASSIRDRGSYEQYF. In DNA form, the CDR3 reads TGTGCCAGCAGCATACGGGACAGGGGTTCCTACGAGCAGTACTTC.

In this sample, this clone turned up a few times. J is TRBJ1-1 and V is TRBV5-1, with a tentative D call TRBD1 (6 bases). The germline V gene encodes CDR1 SGHRS and CDR2 YFSETQ. Deletions cut 4 bases from V and 1 base from J, with 11 bases between. The CDR3 consists of 14 residues. The CDR3 DNA is TGCGCCAGCAGCCCCCTGGACAGGAACACTGAAGCTTTCTTT. This gives the protein CASSPLDRNTEAFF.

The genes are TRBV5-8 and TRBJ1-2; possible D gene TRBD1, 5 bases. Germline loops: CDR1 SGHTS, CDR2 YDEGEE. V was cut by 0 bases and J by 6 bases, with 9 bases left in between. The CDR3 has 13 amino acids. CDR3 sequence: CASSLVGGDGYTF. The CDR3 DNA follows: TGTGCCAGCAGCTTGGTTGGGGGGGATGGCTACACCTTC.

The rearrangement links TRBV10-2 to TRBJ1-5, with TRBD1 matching 9 bases. V dropped 4 bases and J dropped 7; count of bases not matched to a gene: 2. Per germline, CDR1 WSHSY and CDR2 SAAADI. The CDR3 has 13 residues. The DNA for the CDR3 is TGCGCCAGCAGTGGGACAGGGGAACAGCCCCAGCATTTT. This codes for CASSGTGEQPQHF.

The chain has TRBV10-1 and TRBJ2-2, with 8 bases matching TRBD1. V lost 8 bases and J lost 3; bases outside the gene matches: 5. Germline CDR1 is WNHNN and CDR2 is SYGVQD (reference sequence). The CDR3 runs to 14 residues. CDR3 residues: CASSTGDYTGELFF. CDR3 bases: TGCGCCAGCTCGACAGGGGATTACACCGGGGAGCTGTTTTTT.

The rearrangement links TRBV2 to TRBJ2-7, with D unclear. Germline assignment: CDR1 SNHLY and CDR2 FYNNEI. Trimming took off 6 bases at V and 2 bases at J, with 14 bases between the two ends. There are 14 residues in the CDR3. CDR3 nucleotide sequence: TGTGCCAGCAGCCCTACCACGGGTACCTACGAGCAGTACTTC. Residues: CASSPTTGTYEQYF.

J is TRBJ2-7 and V is TRBV2; the D gene is possibly TRBD2 (6 bases). The ends were cut back, 7 bases at V and 6 bases at J, with 13 bases in the middle. CDR3 size: 12 residues. Per germline, CDR1 SNHLY and CDR2 FYNNEI. The CDR3 region is CASNGGRGEQYF. The DNA of the CDR3 is TGTGCCAGCAATGGAGGGAGAGGCGAGCAGTACTTC.